The 8 T cell receptor beta chains given below trace back to one sample, sequenced in a study of cytomegalovirus exposure and HLA in healthy donors. Primers included in the PCR were 60 Vbeta and 13 Jbeta primers. Assay used: immunoSEQ multiplex PCR; TCRdb lists only in-frame clones, some missing. The data contain roughly 81,000 clones, about 80% of them seen just once; the ten biggest clones take up roughly 2.5%. Material for sequencing was PBMCs. Receptor source: a young man in good health and CMV-seronegative.

The chain has TRBV5-5 and TRBJ1-4; a possible D gene is TRBD1 (6 bases). CDR1 is SGHKS and CDR2 is YYEKEE in the germline V gene (reference sequence). The CDR3 totals 16 residues. V was trimmed by 4 bases and J by 0 bases, leaving 13 bases between them. As DNA, the CDR3 is TGTGCCAGCAGCACCGACAGGTGGACAACTAATGAAAAACTGTTTTTT. Protein: CASSTDRWTTNEKLFF. Complete variable domain (other parts from reference TRBV5-5 and TRBJ1-4): DAGVTQSPTHLIKTRGQQVTLRCSPISGHKSVSWYQQVLGQGPQFIFQYYEKEERGRGNFPDRFSARQFPNYSSELNVNALLLGDSALYLCASSTDRWTTNEKLFFGSGTQLSVL.

This clone appeared a few times. This chain joins TRBV7-3 and TRBJ1-1; D possibly corresponds to TRBD1 (6 bases). Trimming took off 4 bases at V and 1 base at J, with 10 bases between the two ends. The CDR3 consists of 14 residues. Germline V lookup: CDR1 SGHTA, CDR2 FQGTGA. CDR3 DNA: TGTGCCAGCAGCTCAGGACAGCCGAACACTGAAGCTTTCTTT. It encodes CASSSGQPNTEAFF.

The chain is built from TRBV5-8 and TRBJ1-4; perhaps TRBD1 as D (5 bases). CDR1 and CDR2 from the germline V gene are SGHTS and YDEGEE. V was clipped by 4 bases and J by 0 bases, with 10 bases between them. The CDR3 is 15 residues long. The CDR3 region is CASSLKGATNEKLFF. The CDR3 DNA reads as TGTGCCAGCAGCCTCAAAGGGGCAACTAATGAAAAACTGTTTTTT.

The chain joins TRBV7-9 to TRBJ1-1, with 8 bases fitting TRBD1. The V and J ends lost 6 bases and 5 bases, in that order; junction bases with no gene match: 8. This CDR3 has 14 residues. Germline V lookup: CDR1 SEHNR, CDR2 FQNEAQ (reference sequence). The CDR3 reads CASRDGQGGTEAFF. The CDR3 DNA reads as TGTGCCAGCAGGGACGGACAGGGTGGGACTGAAGCTTTCTTT.

The V call is TRBV6-5, the J call TRBJ1-1; D might be TRBD1 (5 bases). CDR1 is MNHEY and CDR2 is SVGAGI in the germline V gene. The CDR3 sequence is 15 residues long. V was cut by 2 bases and J by 3 bases, with 13 bases left in between. CDR3 coding DNA: TGTGCCAGCAGTTACGCCGGACACATTGACACTGAAGCTTTCTTT. Translation: CASSYAGHIDTEAFF.

The chain links TRBV2 to TRBJ1-6, with 8 bases aligning to TRBD1. The J segment lost 6 bases and the V segment lost 5 bases, leaving 3 bases of the junction unmatched. CDR3 length equals 14 residues. Germline CDR1 SNHLY, CDR2 FYNNEI. The CDR3 DNA reads as TGTGCCAGCAGTAGGGGACAGGCTAATTCACCCCTCCACTTT. Its protein is CASSRGQANSPLHF.

The chain combines TRBV6-5 with TRBJ1-1; TRBD1 might be the D (6 bases). Trimming shortened V by 6 bases and J by 3 bases, and 11 bases separated the two germline ends. The germline gives CDR1 MNHEY, CDR2 SVGAGI. The CDR3 length is 13 residues. The CDR3 is CASSSGTYTEAFF. The CDR3, as DNA: TGTGCCAGCAGCTCCGGGACATACACTGAAGCTTTCTTT.

This clone was recorded once. The genes are TRBV30 and TRBJ2-1, with 7 nucleotides matching TRBD1. The V gene end was trimmed by 1 base and the J gene end by 3 bases; junction bases not matched to a gene: 6. In germline, CDR1 is GTSNPN, CDR2 SVGIG (reference sequence). CDR3 length equals 15 residues. The CDR3 DNA reads as TGTGCCTGGAGTGGGGAAGGGGGCGACTACAATGAGCAGTTCTTC. It encodes CAWSGEGGDYNEQFF.